A selection of T cell receptor beta chains follows, all from one sample in a study of blood T cell repertoires in COVID-19. Measured with immunoSEQ multiplex PCR; TCRdb has only the in-frame clones, and not every one. In the table there are roughly 200,000 clones, about 76% of which are singletons. Specimen: peripheral blood. The receptors stem from a woman in her 40s with COVID-19, enrolled during active disease. The CDR3 runs from the conserved cysteine through the conserved F or W. Each record gives: CDR3 protein, V gene, D gene, clone size, J gene. The D gene is left open where the match is weak. Clone sizes are given selectively: once, few, many, or a class where the clone is expanded.

CSVGGETDDSYNEQFF,TRBV29-1,NA,NA,TRBJ2-1
CASSLGLAGNEQFF,TRBV28,TRBD2,NA,TRBJ2-1
CASSQSAFAYNEQFF,TRBV3-1/TRBV3-2,NA,NA,TRBJ2-1
CASRRTVSNTGELFF,TRBV5-4,NA,once,TRBJ2-2
CASSNLGGTAYAEAFF,TRBV4-1,TRBD1,NA,TRBJ1-1
CASSQDGQACSTDTQYF,TRBV3-1/TRBV3-2,NA,NA,TRBJ2-3
CASIQGAMNTEAFF,TRBV19,TRBD1,NA,TRBJ1-1
CASSRAGGNTIYF,TRBV6-5,NA,few,TRBJ1-3
CASSYRDRVREQFF,TRBV6-5,TRBD1,NA,TRBJ2-1
CASSPTVAKNIQYF,TRBV18,NA,NA,TRBJ2-4
CASSERRGGETQYF,TRBV2,NA,NA,TRBJ2-5
CASSLASSNQPQHF,TRBV7-9,NA,NA,TRBJ1-5
CASSRGGWAVNEQFF,TRBV13,TRBD2,NA,TRBJ2-1
CASSWSQLGTGELFF,TRBV7-2,NA,once,TRBJ2-2
CASSYSGREAFF,TRBV6-5,NA,NA,TRBJ1-1
CASSQEGSYTDTQYF,TRBV14,NA,NA,TRBJ2-3
CASSRSGRAQEQFF,TRBV3-1/TRBV3-2,TRBD2,NA,TRBJ2-1
CASRLQGMAVYEQYF,TRBV6-5,TRBD1,NA,TRBJ2-7
CASSLDSGGGQNIQYF,TRBV11-2,TRBD2,NA,TRBJ2-4
CASSLNAVGTGGVSEAFF,TRBV11-3,TRBD1,NA,TRBJ1-1
CASSLGSTEAFF,TRBV7-9,NA,NA,TRBJ1-1
CASRRQGVSGYTF,TRBV4-1,NA,few,TRBJ1-2
CASTTLAGPYNEQFF,TRBV6-5,TRBD2,NA,TRBJ2-1
CASQKVAGGYTF,TRBV9,NA,NA,TRBJ1-2
CASSVGGVAGGEQYF,TRBV9,TRBD2,NA,TRBJ2-7
CASSQDTAYYGYTF,TRBV3-1/TRBV3-2,NA,NA,TRBJ1-2
CATSDSRRGAIHNEQFF,TRBV24-1,NA,NA,TRBJ2-1
CASSKDRDYEQYF,TRBV21-1,NA,NA,TRBJ2-7
CASSPTGQINQPQHF,TRBV5-1,NA,NA,TRBJ1-5
CASSPGMFSGNTIYF,TRBV5-4,NA,NA,TRBJ1-3
CASSSEGGNTEAFF,TRBV5-1,NA,once,TRBJ1-1
CASRLPGQSSSGANVLTF,TRBV19,TRBD1,NA,TRBJ2-6
CASSFRQGQGTQYF,TRBV7-3,TRBD1,NA,TRBJ2-3
CASSSSQGYYGYTF,TRBV7-2,TRBD1,NA,TRBJ1-2
CASSPTGTSFEQYF,TRBV13,NA,NA,TRBJ2-7
CASSLEEFYNEQFF,TRBV3-1/TRBV3-2,NA,NA,TRBJ2-1
CASSLTGSAAYGYTF,TRBV4-3,NA,NA,TRBJ1-2
CASSSHAREKLFF,TRBV5-8,NA,once,TRBJ1-4
CASSSRTGGLYGYTF,TRBV7-2,TRBD1,NA,TRBJ1-2
CAWRGGVNQPQHF,TRBV30,NA,NA,TRBJ1-5
CASSGQAVNYGYTF,TRBV6-5,TRBD1,NA,TRBJ1-2
CASAPAGRYEQYF,TRBV6-6,NA,NA,TRBJ2-7
CASSLDTGSSSPLHF,TRBV7-6,NA,NA,TRBJ1-6
CASSPLWRERANRTGELFF,TRBV18,NA,NA,TRBJ2-2
CASSGTGGPYEQYF,TRBV5-1,TRBD1,NA,TRBJ2-7
CASSPGWTGTGDPYEQYF,TRBV5-1,TRBD1,NA,TRBJ2-7
CASSLAWGQAQVETQYF,TRBV7-8,TRBD1,NA,TRBJ2-5
CASSHSGGGTDTQYF,TRBV3-1/TRBV3-2,TRBD2,NA,TRBJ2-3